What follows describes a single T cell receptor beta chain. Its antigen remains unidentified. The data are from a study of cytomegalovirus exposure and HLA in healthy donors. Study-wide results and caveats: When analyzed later, the rates of TCR association showed variation by HLA locus, with DRB1 the most and HLA-C the fewest. Rarity characterized most TCR sequences, yet some public TCRs appeared in many donors.

The CDR3 has 15 residues. In germline, CDR1 is LGHNA, CDR2 YSLEER. The J segment lost 5 bases and the V segment lost 3 bases, leaving 3 bases of the junction unmatched. Both 60 Vbeta primers and 13 Jbeta primers went into the PCR. Repertoires were generated with immunoSEQ multiplex PCR, while TCRdb's copy carries only in-frame clones and drops some. The sample includes some 200,000 clones, approximately 80% of them seen just once. The receptor was derived from a woman between 25 and 40 years old in good health and CMV-seronegative. This chain uses TRBV4-3 with TRBJ2-1; 11 nucleotides agree with TRBD2. Sequencing was carried out using PBMCs. The CDR3 nucleotides read TGCGCCAGCAGCCAGACTAGCGGGACGAACAATGAGCAGTTCTTC. It codes for CASSQTSGTNNEQFF.